This TCR beta chain derives from a study of blood T cell repertoires in COVID-19. In the study overall: Both acute and convalescent COVID-19 samples were obtained from the United States, Italy and Spain.

TCRdb's table, derived via immunoSEQ multiplex PCR, lists solely in-frame clones and lacks some. The sample lists over 130,000 clones; around 83% were seen once. The germline V gene has CDR1 SEHNR and CDR2 FQNEAQ (reference sequence). V was shortened by 5 bases and J by 4 bases, with 21 bases between the two germline ends. This CDR3 comprises 16 residues. Source material: peripheral blood. The chain employs TRBV7-9 and TRBJ2-7, with D possibly matching TRBD1 (6 bases). The sequence was collected from a woman older than 75 with acute or convalescent COVID-19. CDR3 sequence (DNA): TGTGCCAGCAGCCCCCCCGGGACATACCTACTATACGAGCAGTACTTC. Amino acids: CASSPPGTYLLYEQYF.